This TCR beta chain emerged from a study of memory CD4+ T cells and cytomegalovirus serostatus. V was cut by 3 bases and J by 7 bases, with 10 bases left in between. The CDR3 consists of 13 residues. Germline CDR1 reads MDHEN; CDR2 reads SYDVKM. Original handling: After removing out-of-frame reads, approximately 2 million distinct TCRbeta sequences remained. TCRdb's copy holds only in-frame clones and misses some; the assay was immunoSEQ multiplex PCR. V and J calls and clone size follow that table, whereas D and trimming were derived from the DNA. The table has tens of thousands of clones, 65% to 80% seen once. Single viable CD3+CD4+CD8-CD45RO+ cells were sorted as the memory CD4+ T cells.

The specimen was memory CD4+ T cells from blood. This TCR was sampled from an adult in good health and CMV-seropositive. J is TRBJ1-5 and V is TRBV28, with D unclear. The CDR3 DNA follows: TGTGCCAGCAGTTTGGACGGAAGGCAGCCCCAGCATTTT. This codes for CASSLDGRQPQHF.